One and the same sample provided the 28 T cell receptor beta chains below, sequenced in a study of T-cell memory formation after mild COVID-19. TCRdb redid the calling of the 5' RACE reads with MiXCR, one entry per CDR3 protein. The sample yields roughly 400,000 distinct CDR3 sequences, approximately 16% seen once. Material for sequencing was PBMCs or a T cell subset sorted from them (not recorded which). Receptors were obtained from a man in his late teens or twenties who had mild COVID-19 (a few samples of this study predate the infection). Cell type and time point are not known.

This clonotype was counted only a few times. The chain recombines TRBV11-2 with TRBJ1-1; D unresolved. Trimming removed 1 base at V and 3 bases at J, with 9 bases between. The germline gives CDR1 SGHAT, CDR2 FQNNGV. This CDR3 contains 14 residues. CDR3 sequence reads: CASSLVGGHTEAFF. In nucleotides, the CDR3 is TGTGCCAGCAGCTTAGTCGGCGGCCACACTGAAGCTTTCTTT.

This chain uses TRBV6-2 or TRBV6-3 with TRBJ1-2; D call uncertain. Trimming removed 2 bases from V and 8 bases from J, with 9 bases in between. This CDR3 spans 12 amino acids. The germline V gene has CDR1 MNHEY and CDR2 SVGEGT. In nucleotides, the CDR3 is TGTGCCAGCAGTTACGTCGGGGTCGGCTACACCTTC. Encoded protein: CASSYVGVGYTF.

This clonotype has only a few counts. The chain carries TRBV20-1 and TRBJ2-6; D gene uncertain. The CDR3 runs 16 residues. Germline-derived CDR1 and CDR2 are DFQATT and SNEGSKA (reference sequence). Trimming left V 0 bases short and J 0 bases short, with 9 bases between. The CDR3 here is CSARDLVDSGANVLTF. CDR3 nucleotide sequence: TGCAGTGCTAGAGATTTGGTTGACTCTGGGGCCAACGTCCTGACTTTC.

This clonotype was recorded a few times. The chain is built from TRBV28 and TRBJ2-3; a weak D match, TRBD2 (7 bases). The CDR3 contains 14 residues. Germline CDR1 reads MDHEN; CDR2 reads SYDVKM. V was shortened by 4 bases and J by 4 bases, with 12 bases between the two germline ends. The CDR3 protein is CASSWGGGPDTQYF. The CDR3 DNA reads TGTGCCAGCAGTTGGGGGGGGGGCCCAGATACGCAGTATTTT.

For the CDR3, the DNA is TGTGCCAGCAGCGCGACAGGGGCTAACTATGGCTACACCTTC. This encodes CASSATGANYGYTF. This rearrangement joins TRBV7-9 to TRBJ1-2; TRBD1 aligns across 8 bases. Germline CDR1 reads SEHNR; CDR2 reads FQNEAQ (reference sequence). This CDR3 region has 14 residues. V was clipped by 5 bases and J by 0 bases; unmatched bases: 2.

The rearrangement uses TRBV7-2 and TRBJ1-2, with 7 bases that match TRBD1. Germline V gives CDR1 SGHTA, CDR2 FQGNSA. This CDR3 is 15 amino acids long. With V trimmed by 6 bases and J by 3 bases, 10 bases remained unmatched. DNA of the CDR3: TGTGCCAGCAGTTCTTTCCGGGACAGCGACTATGGCTACACCTTC. Its protein product is CASSSFRDSDYGYTF.

This clonotype has just a few counts. The rearrangement joins TRBV6-2 or TRBV6-3 to TRBJ1-5; tentative D call: TRBD1 (6 bases). CDR1 MNHEY and CDR2 SVGEGT come from the germline V gene. This CDR3 spans 17 amino acids. With 2 bases removed from V and 2 bases from J, the gap between germline ends came to 16 bases. CDR3 sequence: CASSYPRGAGGNQPQHF. The CDR3 nucleotides read TGTGCCAGCAGTTACCCCCGGGGGGCAGGGGGCAATCAGCCCCAGCATTTT.

In this sample, this clonotype turned up a few times. The chain combines TRBV6-2 or TRBV6-3 with TRBJ2-5, with 10 bases matching TRBD1. This CDR3 region has 15 residues. Losses at the gene ends were 6 bases for V and 1 base for J; bases not matched to a gene: 5. CDR1 is MNHEY and CDR2 is SVGEGT in the germline V gene. The DNA of the CDR3 is TGTGCCAGCAGAGCCGACAGGGGGCCCCAAGAGACCCAGTACTTC. Translating it yields CASRADRGPQETQYF.

V gene TRBV4-3 combines with J gene TRBJ1-6, with D unresolved. The CDR3 contains 15 residues. The V and J ends lost 4 bases and 3 bases respectively, with 10 bases between them. The V gene's germline CDR1 is LGHNA and CDR2 YSLEER. The CDR3 sequence is CASSPDRDYNSPLHF. CDR3 DNA sequence: TGCGCCAGCAGCCCAGACCGGGACTATAATTCACCCCTCCACTTT.

The chain employs TRBV7-2 and TRBJ2-5; D may correspond to TRBD1 or TRBD2 (5 bases each). This CDR3 contains 16 residues. CDR1 and CDR2 (germline): SGHTA, FQGNSA. V lost 3 bases and J 2 bases, leaving 16 bases between the germline ends. The CDR3 DNA sequence: TGTGCCAGCAGCTTTTCCGGGGCGCGAAGGCAAGAGACCCAGTACTTC. Its translation: CASSFSGARRQETQYF.

The J gene is TRBJ2-5, the V gene TRBV5-1; D might be TRBD1 (6 bases). The CDR3 extends over 14 amino acids. Germline-derived CDR1 and CDR2 are SGHRS and YFSETQ. V gave up 2 bases and J gave up 6 bases, with 14 bases separating them. CDR3 bases: TGCGCCAGCAGCTTCCAGGGGCCATTCCAGACCCAGTACTTC. Its protein product is CASSFQGPFQTQYF.

In its sample, this clonotype was seen many times. The gene calls are TRBV11-2 and TRBJ2-5; tentative D call: TRBD2 (6 bases). Trimming cost V 5 bases and J 1 base, with 14 bases left between them. CDR3 length equals 15 residues. Germline lookup yields CDR1 SGHAT and CDR2 FQNNGV. In DNA, the CDR3 is TGTGCCAGCAGCCCCCCCGCCGGGGGCCAAGAGACCCAGTACTTC. Translating it yields CASSPPAGGQETQYF. Full variable domain (missing parts from reference TRBV11-2 and TRBJ2-5): EAGVAQSPRYKIIEKRQSVAFWCNPISGHATLYWYQQILGQGPKLLIQFQNNGVVDDSQLPKDRFSAERLKGVDSTLKIQPAKLEDSAVYLCASSPPAGGQETQYFGPGTRLLVL.

This clonotype was detected a few times. The chain links TRBV5-1 to TRBJ2-7; tentative D call: TRBD1 (5 bases). The CDR3 is 13 amino acids. Deletions cut 0 bases from V and 7 bases from J, with 11 bases between. Germline CDR1 and CDR2: SGHRS and YFSETQ. DNA for the CDR3: TGCGCCAGCAGCTTGGCGATAGGACAAGAGCAGTACGTC. Residues: CASSLAIGQEQYV.

The chain combines TRBV6-2 or TRBV6-3 with TRBJ2-1; possibly TRBD1 for D (5 bases). V lost 0 bases, J lost 8 bases, and 14 bases lay in between. CDR3 length: 15 amino acids. CDR1 and CDR2 from the germline V gene are MNHEY and SVGEGT. The CDR3 loop reads CASSYSSPGRDEQFF. CDR3 coding DNA: TGTGCCAGCAGTTACTCAAGCCCAGGGCGAGATGAGCAGTTCTTC.

The V gene is TRBV2, the J gene TRBJ2-7; a possible D gene is TRBD2 (5 bases). V lost 2 bases, J lost 7 bases, and 15 bases lay in between. From germline, CDR1 is SNHLY and CDR2 FYNNEI. This CDR3 region has 14 residues. CDR3 nucleotide sequence: TGTGCCAGCAGTGAAAGTGACGGGGAGTTGGAGCAGTACGTC. It yields the protein CASSESDGELEQYV.

This clonotype was counted between two and nine times. The chain uses TRBV10-3 and TRBJ2-2; no clear D. Germline CDR1 ENHRY, CDR2 SYGVKD. Trimming cost V 0 bases and J 9 bases, with 8 bases left between them. The CDR3 is 13 residues long. As DNA, the CDR3 is TGTGCCATCAGTGAGTCGAATGGGAGGGAGCTGTTTTTT. Translation: CAISESNGRELFF.

This clonotype was counted ten times or more. The chain carries TRBV5-1 and TRBJ1-1; D might be TRBD1 (6 bases). Per the germline V gene, CDR1 is SGHRS and CDR2 is YFSETQ. V gave up 6 bases and J gave up 3 bases, with 18 bases separating them. This CDR3 is 15 amino acids long. The CDR3 spells CASNVGGAGDTEAFF. The CDR3 coding sequence is TGCGCCAGCAACGTCGGGGGAGCAGGGGACACTGAAGCTTTCTTT. Filled out from reference TRBV5-1 and TRBJ1-1, the complete variable domain reads KAGVTQTPRYLIKTRGQQVTLSCSPISGHRSVSWYQQTPGQGLQFLFEYFSETQRNKGNFPGRFSGRQFSNSRSEMNVSTLELGDSALYLCASNVGGAGDTEAFFGQGTRLTVV.

Many counts were recorded for this clonotype. This rearrangement joins TRBV3-1 to TRBJ2-7; no firm D call. V dropped 4 bases and J dropped 5 bases, with 15 bases sitting between them. This CDR3 spans 14 amino acids. The germline V gene encodes CDR1 LGHDT and CDR2 YNNKEL (reference sequence). Here the CDR3 DNA reads TGTGCCAGCAGCCCTCAGGTTAGCTCTCACGAGCAGTACGTC. The encoded protein is CASSPQVSSHEQYV.

V and J are TRBV12-3 or TRBV12-4 and TRBJ1-3; D gene uncertain. The CDR3 contains 18 residues. Trimming took off 5 bases at V and 0 bases at J, with 20 bases between the two ends. CDR3 nucleotides: TGTGCCAGCAGTCCTGCACCGACACTTCAGAACTCTGGAAACACCATATATTTT. It codes for CASSPAPTLQNSGNTIYF.

This clonotype turned up a few times. V and J are TRBV5-1 and TRBJ1-3; 8 positions match TRBD1. In germline, CDR1 is SGHRS, CDR2 YFSETQ. J gave up 0 bases and V 3 bases, and 5 bases lay outside the gene matches. This CDR3 contains 16 residues. The CDR3 here is CASSYGQGRSGNTIYF. The DNA of the CDR3 is TGCGCCAGCAGCTATGGACAGGGACGCTCTGGAAACACCATATATTTT.

V and J are TRBV5-1 and TRBJ1-4, with D possibly matching TRBD1 (5 bases). The germline CDR1 and CDR2 sequences are SGHRS and YFSETQ. Trimming removed 0 bases at V and 3 bases at J, with 9 bases between. The CDR3 length is 15 residues. Written as DNA, the CDR3 is TGCGCCAGCAGCTTGGGGGGGACGGCTAATGAAAAACTGTTTTTT. This sequence encodes CASSLGGTANEKLFF. The entire variable domain, with the rest obtained from reference TRBV5-1 and TRBJ1-4, is as follows: KAGVTQTPRYLIKTRGQQVTLSCSPISGHRSVSWYQQTPGQGLQFLFEYFSETQRNKGNFPGRFSGRQFSNSRSEMNVSTLELGDSALYLCASSLGGTANEKLFFGSGTQLSVL.

V usage is TRBV24-1 and J usage is TRBJ2-3; tentatively, D is TRBD2 (5 bases). The CDR3 is made up of 11 amino acids. Per germline, CDR1 KGHDR and CDR2 SFDVKD. Deletions cut 8 bases from V and 6 bases from J, with 8 bases between. The CDR3 coding sequence is TGTGCCACCAAGGCGGGTGATACGCAGTATTTT. It codes for CATKAGDTQYF.

This clonotype was seen more than once but under ten times. The chain carries TRBV4-2 and TRBJ1-2; no definite D call. V shed 4 bases and J shed 4 bases, with 16 bases lying between them. Germline CDR1 reads LGHNA; CDR2 reads YNFKEQ. CDR3 length equals 15 residues. The CDR3 loop is CASSPQKGSPYGYTF. The CDR3, as DNA: TGTGCCAGCAGCCCGCAGAAAGGGAGCCCCTATGGCTACACCTTC.

The V and J genes are TRBV4-1 and TRBJ2-1; TRBD1 or TRBD2 may be the D gene (5 bases each). CDR3 length: 17 residues. The V gene lost 3 bases and the J gene lost 6 bases, with 21 bases spanning the gap. CDR1 is MGHRA and CDR2 is YSYEKL in the germline V gene. This CDR3 is CASSQTPPDTGFNEQFF. The CDR3 DNA reads as TGCGCCAGCAGCCAGACTCCACCGGACACGGGGTTCAATGAGCAGTTCTTC.

The J gene is TRBJ2-5, the V gene TRBV15; TRBD2 agrees at 10 bases. Germline-derived CDR1 and CDR2 are LNHNV and YYDKDF (reference sequence). The CDR3 runs 15 residues. Trimming cost V 4 bases and J 0 bases; bases outside gene matches: 2. The CDR3 DNA sequence: TGTGCCACCAGCATACTAGCGGGGAACCAAGAGACCCAGTACTTC. This translates into CATSILAGNQETQYF.

V gene TRBV11-2 combines with J gene TRBJ1-6; perhaps TRBD1 as D (5 bases). The ends were cut back, 1 base at V and 2 bases at J, with 15 bases in the middle. This CDR3 region has 18 residues. Germline CDR1 reads SGHAT; CDR2 reads FQNNGV. This CDR3 is CASSLVRWDRPYNSPLHF. The CDR3 DNA is TGTGCCAGCAGCTTAGTCCGATGGGACCGGCCCTATAATTCACCCCTCCACTTT.

This clonotype appeared many times. The rearrangement joins TRBV7-2 to TRBJ1-1, with 8 nucleotides matching TRBD1. The CDR3 extends over 13 amino acids. After removal of 8 bases from V and 11 bases from J, the junction contained 13 bases not matched to a gene. The germline gives CDR1 SGHTA, CDR2 FQGNSA. For the CDR3, the DNA is TGTGCCAGCGAACAGGGGGGAAATCCGGTCGCTTTCTTT. This sequence encodes CASEQGGNPVAFF.

This clonotype was counted only a few times. The chain combines TRBV18 with TRBJ2-7; TRBD1 is a possible D gene (5 bases). Per germline, CDR1 KGHSH and CDR2 LQKENI. The CDR3 is 14 residues long. V shed 2 bases and J shed 4 bases, with 12 bases lying between them. The CDR3 nucleotides read TGTGCCAGCTCACCAAACAGGCTATCATACGAGCAGTACTTC. Translation gives CASSPNRLSYEQYF.